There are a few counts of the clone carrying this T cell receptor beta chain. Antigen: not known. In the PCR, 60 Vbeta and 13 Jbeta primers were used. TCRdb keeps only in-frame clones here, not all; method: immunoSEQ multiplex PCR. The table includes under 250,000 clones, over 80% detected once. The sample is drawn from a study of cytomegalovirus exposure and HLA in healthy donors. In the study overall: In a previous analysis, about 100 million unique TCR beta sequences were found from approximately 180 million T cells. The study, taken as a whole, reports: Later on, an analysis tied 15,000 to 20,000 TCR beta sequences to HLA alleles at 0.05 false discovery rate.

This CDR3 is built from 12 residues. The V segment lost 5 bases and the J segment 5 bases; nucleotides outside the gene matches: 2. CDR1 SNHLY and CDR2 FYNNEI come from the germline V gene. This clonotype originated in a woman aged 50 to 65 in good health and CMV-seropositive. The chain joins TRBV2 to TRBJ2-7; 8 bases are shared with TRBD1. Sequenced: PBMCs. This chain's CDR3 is CASSRTGHEQYF. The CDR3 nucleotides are TGTGCCAGCAGTAGGACAGGGCACGAGCAGTACTTC.